The 5 T cell receptor beta chains below come from one sample, sequenced in a study of breast tumors, draining lymph nodes, adjacent tissues. Axillary draining lymph nodes of breast cancer patients supplied the node samples. TCRdb reprocessed the multiplex PCR reads via MiXCR and lists one record per CDR3 protein. The profile shows fewer than 300,000 distinct CDR3 sequences, 32% of them singletons. The sequenced sample consisted of axillary lymph node tissue. These receptor sequences come from a female donor with breast cancer. Some clones in this sample may be carry-over from other donors' samples.

The V and J genes are TRBV18 and TRBJ2-1, with 7 bases fitting TRBD2. Trimming cost V 0 bases and J 3 bases; bases outside gene matches: 8. CDR3 length: 17 amino acids. CDR1 is KGHSH and CDR2 is LQKENI in the germline V gene. The CDR3 here is CASSPPRTSDLYNEQFF. CDR3 in DNA: TGTGCCAGCTCACCACCGAGAACTAGCGACCTCTACAATGAGCAGTTCTTC.

The chain combines TRBV25-1 with TRBJ2-3; tentatively, D is TRBD2 (6 bases). Between the trimmed V and J ends, which lost 6 bases and 8 bases, there was a span of 27 bases. Germline V gives CDR1 MGHDK, CDR2 SYGVNS. This CDR3 region has 17 residues. CDR3 loop: CASRDVGTGAAFGTQYF. DNA for the CDR3: TGTGCCAGCAGAGATGTGGGAACGGGAGCCGCTTTTGGTACGCAGTATTTT.

This clonotype was recorded at least ten times. A much more abundant neighbour one base away suggests this may be a read error. The chain is built from TRBV11-3 and TRBJ2-7, with 8 bases lining up with TRBD2. CDR1 SGHNT and CDR2 YENEEA come from the germline V gene. The V gene end was trimmed by 3 bases and the J gene end by 2 bases; junction bases not matched to a gene: 6. The CDR3 contains 15 residues. Here the CDR3 DNA reads TGTGCCAGCAGCTTGAGAGCGGGAGCGCCCTACGAGCAGTACTTC. It is translated as CASSLRAGAPYEQYF.

This clonotype has ten or more counts. The chain links TRBV5-1 to TRBJ2-7; D gene uncertain. CDR1 SGHRS and CDR2 YFSETQ come from the germline V gene. This CDR3 has 12 amino acids. Trimming stripped 6 bases from V and 0 bases from J, with 7 bases between. CDR3 amino acids: CASKGSSYEQYF. The DNA for the CDR3 is TGCGCCAGCAAGGGCAGCTCCTACGAGCAGTACTTC.

This sequence joins TRBV6-5 and TRBJ1-5; perhaps TRBD1 as D (5 bases). The ends were cut back, 6 bases at V and 0 bases at J, with 6 bases in the middle. The CDR3 has 13 residues. Germline lookup yields CDR1 MNHEY and CDR2 SVGAGI. CDR3 amino acids: CASRTVSNQPQHF. The CDR3 DNA reads as TGTGCCAGCAGGACAGTTAGCAATCAGCCCCAGCATTTT.